Presented here are 23 T cell receptor beta chains from one specimen sequenced in a study of blood T cell repertoires in COVID-19. The repertoire was sequenced with immunoSEQ multiplex PCR; TCRdb's copy has only in-frame clones and lacks some. The table lists approximately 73,000 clones, about 89% of them singletons. Sequenced input: peripheral blood. Receptor source: an older woman with acute or convalescent COVID-19.

This chain links TRBV7-2 with TRBJ1-4; 9 nucleotides align to TRBD1. The trim removed 4 bases at V and 7 bases at J, leaving 10 bases unmatched. This CDR3 has 16 amino acids. Germline CDR1 and CDR2: SGHTA and FQGNSA. Here the CDR3 DNA reads TGTGCCAGCAGCTCCCTTGGACAGGGGAATAGTGAAAAACTGTTTTTT. Translated: CASSSLGQGNSEKLFF.

The gene calls are TRBV18 and TRBJ1-3; tentative D call: TRBD1 (5 bases). From germline, CDR1 is KGHSH and CDR2 LQKENI. The V end was cut by 4 bases, the J end by 3 bases, with 16 bases between. The CDR3 covers 16 residues. The CDR3 reads CASSLTSRVSGNTIYF. The DNA of the CDR3 is TGTGCCAGCTCACTCACGTCCAGGGTGAGTGGAAACACCATATATTTT.

In its sample, this clone was seen a few times. The chain is built from TRBV18 and TRBJ2-5; D is possibly TRBD1 (6 bases). The CDR3 loop spans 14 amino acids. The V gene lost 3 bases and the J gene lost 5 bases, with 13 bases spanning the gap. Germline V lookup: CDR1 KGHSH, CDR2 LQKENI. CDR3 loop: CASSPNRDAETQYF. As DNA, the CDR3 is TGTGCCAGCTCACCGAACAGGGATGCCGAGACCCAGTACTTC.

The chain joins TRBV5-4 to TRBJ2-1; TRBD2 might be the D (6 bases). This CDR3 is 16 amino acids long. CDR1 is SGHNT, CDR2 YYREEE, per germline (reference sequence). Trimming took 2 bases from V and 1 from J, leaving 13 bases between them. The CDR3 bases are TGTGCCAGCAGCTTCGGCGGGGCGAGATCCTACAATGAGCAGTTCTTC. The encoded protein is CASSFGGARSYNEQFF.

The V and J genes are TRBV28 and TRBJ1-5, with D maybe TRBD1 (6 bases). The CDR3 has 14 residues. Deletions cut 3 bases from V and 4 bases from J, with 10 bases between. Germline CDR1 MDHEN, CDR2 SYDVKM. CDR3 nucleotides: TGTGCCAGCAGTTTCGGTACAGGGAATCAGCCCCAGCATTTT. Protein product: CASSFGTGNQPQHF.

The V gene is TRBV5-1, the J gene TRBJ1-2; 12 nucleotides agree with TRBD1. From germline, CDR1 is SGHRS and CDR2 YFSETQ. This CDR3 has 15 amino acids. J lost 7 bases, V lost 0 bases, and 4 bases had no gene match. This chain's CDR3 is CASSLDGGQGAGYTF. CDR3 sequence (DNA): TGCGCCAGCAGCTTGGATGGGGGACAGGGGGCTGGCTACACCTTC. The entire variable domain, with the rest obtained from reference TRBV5-1 and TRBJ1-2, is as follows: KAGVTQTPRYLIKTRGQQVTLSCSPISGHRSVSWYQQTPGQGLQFLFEYFSETQRNKGNFPGRFSGRQFSNSRSEMNVSTLELGDSALYLCASSLDGGQGAGYTFGSGTRLTVV.

V gene TRBV7-2 combines with J gene TRBJ2-7; D is unclear. V lost 1 base and J lost 3, with 10 bases in between. Per germline, CDR1 SGHTA and CDR2 FQGNSA. CDR3 length: 14 residues. The CDR3 reads CASSLDPQIYEQYF. CDR3 sequence (DNA): TGTGCCAGCAGCTTAGACCCTCAGATCTACGAGCAGTACTTC.

The rearrangement links TRBV5-5 to TRBJ2-7; 7 bases map to TRBD2. V gave up 3 bases and J gave up 0 bases; unmatched junction bases: 3. This CDR3 region has 14 residues. Per the germline V gene, CDR1 is SGHKS and CDR2 is YYEKEE (reference sequence). The CDR3 loop is CASSSGLPSYEQYF. DNA of the CDR3: TGTGCCAGCAGCTCGGGACTACCCTCCTACGAGCAGTACTTC.

This clone was observed once. The chain couples TRBV6-6 to TRBJ2-1; D is perhaps TRBD2 (6 bases). This CDR3 region has 15 residues. Germline CDR1 is MNHNY and CDR2 is SVGAGI (reference sequence). Trimming removed 6 bases at V and 9 bases at J, with 21 bases between. CDR3 amino acids: CASRAGAVLGGEQFF. The CDR3 DNA reads as TGTGCCAGCAGAGCCGGGGCCGTACTGGGGGGTGAGCAGTTCTTC.

The chain is built from TRBV5-1 and TRBJ2-1; 7 bases map to TRBD1. V shed 5 bases and J 7 bases; nucleotides not matched to a gene: 3. There are 12 residues in the CDR3. CDR1 is SGHRS and CDR2 is YFSETQ in the germline V gene. The CDR3: CASRPQGNEQFF. CDR3 bases: TGCGCCAGCAGACCACAGGGGAATGAGCAGTTCTTC.

This clone was seen a single time. The chain joins TRBV29-1 to TRBJ2-7, with D perhaps matching TRBD2 (5 bases). Trimming stripped 1 base from V and 3 bases from J, with 7 bases between. Germline-derived CDR1 and CDR2 are SQVTM and ANQGSEA. This CDR3 is built from 12 residues. This chain's CDR3 is CSVEGSGYEQYF. DNA of the CDR3: TGCAGCGTTGAAGGGAGCGGCTACGAGCAGTACTTC.

The chain links TRBV18 to TRBJ2-7, with a weak D call TRBD1 (6 bases). Germline V gene data show CDR1 as KGHSH and CDR2 as LQKENI. The CDR3 is 13 amino acids. V lost 3 bases, J lost 3 bases, and 9 bases lay in between. In DNA form, the CDR3 reads TGTGCCAGCTCACCGACGGACAGCTACGAGCAGTACTTC. Residues: CASSPTDSYEQYF.

This clone was found a few times. The chain recombines TRBV30 with TRBJ1-3, with D uncertain. Trimming stripped 5 bases from V and 0 bases from J, with 11 bases between. The CDR3 is made up of 14 amino acids. Looked up from germline, CDR1 is GTSNPN and CDR2 is SVGIG (reference sequence). CDR3: CAWAIGSSGNTIYF. CDR3 nucleotide sequence: TGTGCCTGGGCCATTGGTAGCTCTGGAAACACCATATATTTT. Full variable domain (remainder filled in from reference TRBV30 and TRBJ1-3): SQTIHQWPATLVQPVGSPLSLECTVEGTSNPNLYWYRQAAGRGLQLLFYSVGIGQISSEVPQNLSASRPQDRQFILSSKKLLLSDSGFYLCAWAIGSSGNTIYFGEGSWLTVV.

The table lists this clone with a few counts. The rearrangement links TRBV4-3 to TRBJ1-6; D is unclear. The V end was cut by 0 bases, the J end by 7 bases, with 13 bases between. Per the germline V gene, CDR1 is LGHNA and CDR2 is YSLEER. CDR3 length: 16 residues. The CDR3 coding sequence is TGCGCCAGCAGCCAAGATTTGAACAGAGCAAATTCACCCCTCCACTTT. It encodes CASSQDLNRANSPLHF.

A single count supports this clone. The chain employs TRBV7-2 and TRBJ2-3, with D hard to call. Trimming shortened V by 5 bases and J by 1 base, and 7 bases separated the two germline ends. The CDR3 runs to 13 residues. Looked up from germline, CDR1 is SGHTA and CDR2 is FQGNSA. DNA of the CDR3: TGTGCCAGCAGCAAAACAGGCACAGATACGCAGTATTTT. This encodes CASSKTGTDTQYF.

The chain carries TRBV28 and TRBJ1-1; 8 positions match TRBD1. The germline gives CDR1 MDHEN, CDR2 SYDVKM. CDR3 length: 13 amino acids. The ends lost 5 bases at V and 7 bases at J; junction bases unmatched: 6. The chain's CDR3 is CASSISGTGEAFF. The CDR3 DNA is TGTGCCAGCAGTATAAGCGGGACAGGTGAAGCTTTCTTT.

Turning to this clone: A much bigger clone sits one base away, suggesting this may be a read error. The conserved phenylalanine or tryptophan is not found at the CDR3 terminus, so this likely reflects a read error. The DNA of the CDR3 is TGTGCCAGCAGCTCGGACTTTGGCTATGGCTACACCCTC. It yields the protein CASSSDFGYGYTL. The V gene is TRBV14, the J gene TRBJ1-2, with D uncertain. The V and J ends lost 5 bases and 4 bases respectively, with 11 bases between them. CDR1 SGHDN and CDR2 FVKESK come from the germline V gene. The CDR3 sequence is 13 residues long.

The rearrangement links TRBV9 to TRBJ2-1, with a weak D call TRBD2 (6 bases). The CDR3 is 15 residues long. Germline assignment: CDR1 SGDLS and CDR2 YYNGEE. V was trimmed by 1 base and J by 1 base, leaving 9 bases between them. The DNA of the CDR3 is TGTGCCAGCAGCGTAACTAGCCAATCCTACAATGAGCAGTTCTTC. Translated: CASSVTSQSYNEQFF.

This rearrangement joins TRBV5-4 to TRBJ2-3, with D maybe TRBD2 (5 bases). Germline V gene lookup returns CDR1 SGHNT and CDR2 YYREEE (reference sequence). Trimming cost V 6 bases and J 8 bases, with 19 bases left between them. The CDR3 sequence is 14 residues long. For the CDR3, the DNA is TGTGCCAGCACCGAGAGTACCGGGATGGGTACGCAGTATTTT. Protein sequence: CASTESTGMGTQYF.

This clone has more than one count but fewer than ten. The rearrangement joins TRBV19 to TRBJ2-7; the match to TRBD1 covers 7 bases. The CDR3 covers 15 residues. V trimming: 4 bases; J trimming: 6 bases; junction bases outside the gene matches: 12. The germline V gene has CDR1 LNHDA and CDR2 SQIVND (reference sequence). CDR3 residues: CASSTTGFPLGEQYF. Here the CDR3 DNA reads TGTGCCAGTAGTACGACAGGGTTCCCGCTGGGCGAGCAGTACTTC.

The gene calls are TRBV6-2 or TRBV6-3 and TRBJ2-7, with 10 bases lining up with TRBD1. CDR1 MNHEY and CDR2 SVGEGT come from the germline V gene. V was pared by 1 base and J by 4 bases, with 7 bases of the junction left unmatched. CDR3 length: 16 amino acids. CDR3 sequence (DNA): TGTGCCAGCAGTTACTTCCGACAGGGGGCGGATTACGAGCAGTACTTC. Translating it yields CASSYFRQGADYEQYF.

The chain is built from TRBV6-2 or TRBV6-3 and TRBJ2-1; TRBD2 matches 8 bases. This CDR3 is built from 16 residues. Germline trimming cut 3 bases from V and 5 bases from J; bases unmatched to any gene: 9. Per the germline V gene, CDR1 is MNHEY and CDR2 is SVGEGT. The DNA of the CDR3 is TGTGCCAGCAGTTATTCCGGGACTAGTATCGACAATGAGCAGTTCTTC. It is translated as CASSYSGTSIDNEQFF.

This chain links TRBV6-1 with TRBJ1-3, with a tentative D call TRBD1 (6 bases). V dropped 3 bases and J dropped 1 base, with 13 bases sitting between them. CDR3 length equals 16 residues. CDR1 and CDR2 from the germline V gene are MNHNS and SASEGT. CDR3 in DNA: TGTGCCAGCAGTGACCTCCAGGGGCTTTCTGGAAACACCATATATTTT. Protein product: CASSDLQGLSGNTIYF.